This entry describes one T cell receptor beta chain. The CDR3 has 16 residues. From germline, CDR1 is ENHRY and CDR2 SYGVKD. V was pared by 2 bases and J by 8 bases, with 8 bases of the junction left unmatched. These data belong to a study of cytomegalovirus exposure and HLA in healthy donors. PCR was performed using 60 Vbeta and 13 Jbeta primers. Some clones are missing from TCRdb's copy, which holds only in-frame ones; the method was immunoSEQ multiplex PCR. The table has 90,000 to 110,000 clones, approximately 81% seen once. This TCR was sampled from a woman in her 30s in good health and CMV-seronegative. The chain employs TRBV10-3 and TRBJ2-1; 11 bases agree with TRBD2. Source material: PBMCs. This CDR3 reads CAISEPIAGGPDEQFF. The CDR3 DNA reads TGTGCCATCAGTGAGCCGATAGCGGGAGGGCCGGATGAGCAGTTCTTC.